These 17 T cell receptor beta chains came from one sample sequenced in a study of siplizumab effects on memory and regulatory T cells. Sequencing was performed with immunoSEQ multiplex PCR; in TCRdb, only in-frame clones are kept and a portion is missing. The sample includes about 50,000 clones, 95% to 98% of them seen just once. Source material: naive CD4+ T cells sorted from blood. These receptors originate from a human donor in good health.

In DNA, the CDR3 is TGTGCCAGCAGTGAAGCGGAGTACGGACCCTCTCTCACCGGGGAGCTGTTTTTT. Protein product: CASSEAEYGPSLTGELFF. V is TRBV6-1 and J is TRBJ2-2; D uncertain. The ends were cut back, 0 bases at V and 4 bases at J, with 18 bases in the middle. Germline CDR1 reads MNHNS; CDR2 reads SASEGT. The CDR3 extends over 18 amino acids.

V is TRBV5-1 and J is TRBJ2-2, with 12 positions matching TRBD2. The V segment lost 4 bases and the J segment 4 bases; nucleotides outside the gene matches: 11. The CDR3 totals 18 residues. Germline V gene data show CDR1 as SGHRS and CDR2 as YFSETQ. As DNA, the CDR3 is TGCGCCAGCAGCGATACAGCTAGCGGGAGGGCCGGCACCGGGGAGCTGTTTTTT. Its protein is CASSDTASGRAGTGELFF.

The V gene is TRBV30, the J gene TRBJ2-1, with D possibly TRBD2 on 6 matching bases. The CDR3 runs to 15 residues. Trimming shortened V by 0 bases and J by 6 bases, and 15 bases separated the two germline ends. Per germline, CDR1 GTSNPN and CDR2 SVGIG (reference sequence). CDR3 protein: CAWSVLAGRLNEQFF. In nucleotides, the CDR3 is TGTGCCTGGAGTGTACTTGCGGGACGCCTCAATGAGCAGTTCTTC.

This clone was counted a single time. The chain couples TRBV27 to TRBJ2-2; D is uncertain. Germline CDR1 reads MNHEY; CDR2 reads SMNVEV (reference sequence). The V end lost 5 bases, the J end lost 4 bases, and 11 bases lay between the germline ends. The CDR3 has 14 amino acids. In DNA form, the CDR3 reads TGTGCCAGCAGTCCCTCTCGGGTCACCGGGGAGCTGTTTTTT. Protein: CASSPSRVTGELFF.

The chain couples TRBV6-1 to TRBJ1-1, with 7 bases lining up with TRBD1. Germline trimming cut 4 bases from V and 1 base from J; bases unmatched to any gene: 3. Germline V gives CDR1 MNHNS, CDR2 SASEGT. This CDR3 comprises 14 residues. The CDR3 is CASSANRGNTEAFF. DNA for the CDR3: TGTGCCAGCAGTGCTAACAGGGGGAACACTGAAGCTTTCTTT.

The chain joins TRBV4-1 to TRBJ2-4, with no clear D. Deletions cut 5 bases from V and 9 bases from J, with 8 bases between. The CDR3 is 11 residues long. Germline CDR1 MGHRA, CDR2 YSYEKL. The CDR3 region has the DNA TGCGCCAGCAGCGCCAATCGCATTCAGTACTTC. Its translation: CASSANRIQYF.

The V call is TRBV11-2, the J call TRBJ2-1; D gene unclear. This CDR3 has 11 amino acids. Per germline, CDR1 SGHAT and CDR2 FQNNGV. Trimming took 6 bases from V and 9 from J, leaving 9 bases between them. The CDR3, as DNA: TGTGCCAGCAGTCGCCCTAGTGAGCAGTTCTTC. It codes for CASSRPSEQFF.

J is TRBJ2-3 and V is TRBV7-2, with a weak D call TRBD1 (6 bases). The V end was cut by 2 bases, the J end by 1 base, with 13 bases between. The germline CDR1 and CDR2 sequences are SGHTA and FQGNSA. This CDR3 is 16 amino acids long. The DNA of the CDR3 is TGTGCCAGCAGCTTAAGTCGGACAGCGGGCACAGATACGCAGTATTTT. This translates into CASSLSRTAGTDTQYF.

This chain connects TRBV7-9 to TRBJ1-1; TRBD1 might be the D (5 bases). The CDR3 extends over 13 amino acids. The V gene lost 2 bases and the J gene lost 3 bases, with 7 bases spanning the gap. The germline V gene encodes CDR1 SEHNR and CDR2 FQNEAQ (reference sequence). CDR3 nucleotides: TGTGCCAGCAGCTTAACAGGAGACACTGAAGCTTTCTTT. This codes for CASSLTGDTEAFF.

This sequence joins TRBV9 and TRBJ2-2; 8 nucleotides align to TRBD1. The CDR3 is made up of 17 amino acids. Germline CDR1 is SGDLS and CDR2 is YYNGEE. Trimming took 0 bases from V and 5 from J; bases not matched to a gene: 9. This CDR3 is CASSVAAQGARTGELFF. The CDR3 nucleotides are TGTGCCAGCAGCGTAGCGGCCCAGGGGGCGCGAACCGGGGAGCTGTTTTTT.

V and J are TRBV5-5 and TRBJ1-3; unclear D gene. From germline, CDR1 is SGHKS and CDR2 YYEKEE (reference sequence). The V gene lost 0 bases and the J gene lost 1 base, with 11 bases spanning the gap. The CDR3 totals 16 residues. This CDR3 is CASSLELGISGNTIYF. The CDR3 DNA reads TGTGCCAGCAGCTTGGAGTTGGGGATATCTGGAAACACCATATATTTT.

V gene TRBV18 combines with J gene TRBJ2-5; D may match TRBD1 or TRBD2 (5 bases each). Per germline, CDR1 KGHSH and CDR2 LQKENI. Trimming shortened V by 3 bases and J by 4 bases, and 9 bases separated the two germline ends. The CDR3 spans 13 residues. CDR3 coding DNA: TGTGCCAGCTCACCGTCAGGGACAGAGACCCAGTACTTC. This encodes CASSPSGTETQYF.

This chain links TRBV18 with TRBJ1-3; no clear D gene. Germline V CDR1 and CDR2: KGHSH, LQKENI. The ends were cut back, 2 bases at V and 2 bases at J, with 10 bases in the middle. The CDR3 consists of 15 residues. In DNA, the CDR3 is TGTGCCAGCTCACCATCCCGTGGGGCTGGAAACACCATATATTTT. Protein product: CASSPSRGAGNTIYF. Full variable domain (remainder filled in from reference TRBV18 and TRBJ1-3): NAGVMQNPRHLVRRRGQEARLRCSPMKGHSHVYWYRQLPEEGLKFMVYLQKENIIDESGMPKERFSAEFPKEGPSILRIQQVVRGDSAAYFCASSPSRGAGNTIYFGEGSWLTVV.

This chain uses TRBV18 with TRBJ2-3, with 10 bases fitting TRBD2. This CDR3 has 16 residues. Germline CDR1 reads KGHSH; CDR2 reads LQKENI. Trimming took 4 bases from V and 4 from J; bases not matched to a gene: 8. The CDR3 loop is CASSRASGRFADTQYF. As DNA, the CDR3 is TGTGCCAGCTCACGGGCTAGCGGGAGATTCGCAGATACGCAGTATTTT.

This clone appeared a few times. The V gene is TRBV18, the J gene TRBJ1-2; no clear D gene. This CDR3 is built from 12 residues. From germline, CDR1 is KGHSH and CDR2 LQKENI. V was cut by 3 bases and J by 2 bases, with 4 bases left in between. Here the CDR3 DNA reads TGTGCCAGCTCACCGGGGAACTATGGCTACACCTTC. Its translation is CASSPGNYGYTF.

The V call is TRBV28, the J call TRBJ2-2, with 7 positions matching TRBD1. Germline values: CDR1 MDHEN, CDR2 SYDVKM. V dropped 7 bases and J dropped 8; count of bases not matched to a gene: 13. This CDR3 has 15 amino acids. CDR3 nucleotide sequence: TGTGCCAGCACCCTGCCCTCAGGGGGATGGGGGGAGCTGTTTTTT. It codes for CASTLPSGGWGELFF.

In DNA form, the CDR3 reads TGTGCCAGCTCGCCAGGGACGGTGAATGGCTACACCTTC. Protein: CASSPGTVNGYTF. The chain couples TRBV18 to TRBJ1-2, with TRBD1 as a possible D gene (5 bases). Trimming shortened V by 6 bases and J by 6 bases, and 14 bases separated the two germline ends. Germline CDR1 KGHSH, CDR2 LQKENI. The CDR3 consists of 13 residues.